This T cell receptor beta chain comes out of a study of blood T cell repertoires in COVID-19. Study as a whole: PBMCs, B-cell-depleted T cells, or T cells provided the cDNA or gDNA that made up the material.

Original handling: Quantification of nucleated cells was approximated via reference gene primer amplification. TCRdb's table, derived via immunoSEQ multiplex PCR, lists solely in-frame clones and lacks some. V and J calls plus clone size are reproduced from that table; the DNA served to infer D and trimming. Found here are approximately 50,000 clones, around 92% of them singletons; the top ten hold under 5.5%. The CDR3 covers 11 residues. Germline CDR1 reads DFQATT; CDR2 reads SNEGSKA (reference sequence). V lost 4 bases to trimming and J lost 6 bases, with 6 bases between them. This clone was detected once.

This receptor was identified in a man aged 50 to 59 with active COVID-19. Sample: peripheral blood. This chain connects TRBV20-1 to TRBJ2-2, with D maybe TRBD2 (5 bases). In DNA form, the CDR3 reads TGCAGTGCTACGGGGTCCGGGGAGCTGTTTTTT. Its protein product is CSATGSGELFF.